This T cell receptor beta chain was sequenced in a study of blood T cells in healthy people across ages. This clonotype was counted ten times or more. What it binds is unknown. Trimming took 4 bases from V and 4 from J; bases not matched to a gene: 2. Germline V lookup: CDR1 SGHDT, CDR2 YYEEEE. This CDR3 contains 13 residues. Through a sample-barcoded 5' primer and a J-beta primer mix, a second PCR was run for roughly 6 to 12 cycles. TCRdb reprocessed the 5' RACE reads with MiXCR, giving one entry per CDR3 protein. The sample consists of 500,000 to 700,000 distinct CDR3 sequences, 25% to 35% of them appearing once. The study, taken as a whole, reports: The study could not conclusively compare naive and antigen-experienced cells, given its unsorted PBMCs. Both higher diversity and more naive CD4+ cells marked long-lived donors when set against aged donors. Because donor CMV status was unknown, expanded clonotype changes were possibly confounded.

This clonotype was sampled from an elderly woman in good health. The chain employs TRBV5-6 and TRBJ1-5; 7 positions match TRBD1. The specimen was blood. The CDR3 loop reads CASSQTGNQPQHF. DNA for the CDR3: TGTGCCAGCAGCCAGACAGGGAATCAGCCCCAGCATTTT.